Listed below are T cell receptor beta chains from one sample, sequenced in a study of early T cells in non-severe SARS-CoV-2 infection. One entry per CDR3 protein results from TCRdb running MiXCR on the 5' RACE reads. The top ten hold more than 8.5% of the sample, which has about 55,000 distinct CDR3 sequences, around 14% seen once. The sequencing here drew on whole blood, taken at baseline. These receptors were obtained from an adult who was a healthcare worker with PCR-confirmed SARS-CoV-2 infection or an uninfected control (not recorded which). CDR3s include the opening cysteine and the closing phenylalanine or tryptophan. The D gene is left open where the match is weak. Some rows have no size entry. The others give once, few or many, or a class for an expanded clone.

CDR3 DNA: TGTGCCAGCAGCTCCGGCAGGGGACAAAGCAATCAGCCCCAGCATTTT; CDR3 protein: CASSSGRGQSNQPQHF; D gene: .; J gene: TRBJ1-5; clone size: few; CDR3 length: 16; V gene: TRBV7-8
CDR3 DNA: TGTGCCAGCAGTTTAAGGGGGCTGTACTACGAGCAGTACTTT; CDR3 protein: CASSLRGLYYEQYF; D gene: TRBD1; J gene: TRBJ2-7; clone size: .; CDR3 length: 14; V gene: TRBV27
CDR3 DNA: TGCAGCGTTGGGTGGAGCAGGGCCACCTACGAGCAGTACTTC; CDR3 protein: CSVGWSRATYEQYF; D gene: .; J gene: TRBJ2-7; clone size: few; CDR3 length: 14; V gene: TRBV29-1
CDR3 DNA: TGTGCCAGCAGCGCGAAAGCGGGAGGCGGCACAGATACGCAGTATTTT; CDR3 protein: CASSAKAGGGTDTQYF; D gene: TRBD2; J gene: TRBJ2-3; clone size: .; CDR3 length: 16; V gene: TRBV9
CDR3 DNA: TGTGCCACCCGACCACGGCGGTCCTCCAACGAGCAGTACTTC; CDR3 protein: CATRPRRSSNEQYF; D gene: .; J gene: TRBJ2-7; clone size: .; CDR3 length: 14; V gene: TRBV27
CDR3 DNA: TGTGCCAGCTCACGCTACAACCGGGACAGTGAAGCTTTCTTT; CDR3 protein: CASSRYNRDSEAFF; D gene: TRBD1; J gene: TRBJ1-1; clone size: many; CDR3 length: 14; V gene: TRBV18
CDR3 DNA: TGTGCCAGCAGTTACTCGAACAACCAGCCCCAGCATTTT; CDR3 protein: CASSYSNNQPQHF; D gene: .; J gene: TRBJ1-5; clone size: many; CDR3 length: 13; V gene: TRBV6-5
CDR3 DNA: TGCAGCGTTGAAGCGGGGGGCCAGACCCAGTACTTC; CDR3 protein: CSVEAGGQTQYF; D gene: .; J gene: TRBJ2-5; clone size: once; CDR3 length: 12; V gene: TRBV29-1
CDR3 DNA: TGTGCCAGCAGCCCGGGGGGTGCTGAAGATACGCAGTATTTT; CDR3 protein: CASSPGGAEDTQYF; D gene: TRBD2; J gene: TRBJ2-3; clone size: few; CDR3 length: 14; V gene: TRBV11-3
CDR3 DNA: TGTGCCTGGGCTCGGACAAACTATGGCTACACCTTC; CDR3 protein: CAWARTNYGYTF; D gene: .; J gene: TRBJ1-2; clone size: few; CDR3 length: 12; V gene: TRBV30
CDR3 DNA: TGTGCCAGCAGCCCGGACAGGGGTATTAATACGCAGTATTTT; CDR3 protein: CASSPDRGINTQYF; D gene: TRBD1; J gene: TRBJ2-3; clone size: few; CDR3 length: 14; V gene: TRBV28
CDR3 DNA: TGCAGTGCTAGAGCCCGGGACAGAAGAGAGACCCAGTACTTC; CDR3 protein: CSARARDRRETQYF; D gene: TRBD1; J gene: TRBJ2-5; clone size: .; CDR3 length: 14; V gene: TRBV20-1
CDR3 DNA: TGCGCCAGCAGTGAAAGCCTAGCGGGTTACGAGCAGTACTTC; CDR3 protein: CASSESLAGYEQYF; D gene: TRBD2; J gene: TRBJ2-7; clone size: .; CDR3 length: 14; V gene: TRBV10-1
CDR3 DNA: TGTGCCAGCAGTTTGGACTTCCAGCCCCAGCATTTT; CDR3 protein: CASSLDFQPQHF; D gene: .; J gene: TRBJ1-5; clone size: few; CDR3 length: 12; V gene: TRBV12-3/TRBV12-4
CDR3 DNA: TGCGCCGCCCTGCCGAGTCCAAGGTACGAGCAGTACTTC; CDR3 protein: CAALPSPRYEQYF; D gene: .; J gene: TRBJ2-7; clone size: .; CDR3 length: 13; V gene: TRBV4-1
CDR3 DNA: TGTGCCAGCAGCCAAGAAAGCCGTCCGTACAATGAGCAGTTCTTC; CDR3 protein: CASSQESRPYNEQFF; D gene: .; J gene: TRBJ2-1; clone size: few; CDR3 length: 15; V gene: TRBV3-1
CDR3 DNA: TGTGCCGGACCATCGCGGTTTAGCGATCAGCCCCAGCATTTT; CDR3 protein: CAGPSRFSDQPQHF; D gene: .; J gene: TRBJ1-5; clone size: .; CDR3 length: 14; V gene: TRBV19
CDR3 DNA: TGCGCCAGCAGCTCTTCCGGACGGAACACCGGGGAGCTGTTTTTT; CDR3 protein: CASSSSGRNTGELFF; D gene: .; J gene: TRBJ2-2; clone size: .; CDR3 length: 15; V gene: TRBV4-1
CDR3 DNA: TGTGCCAGCAGTTCCCCCCGAACCGTCGTGGCTGGCTACACCTTC; CDR3 protein: CASSSPRTVVAGYTF; D gene: .; J gene: TRBJ1-2; clone size: .; CDR3 length: 15; V gene: TRBV6-2/TRBV6-3
CDR3 DNA: TGCAGTGCTGCCCCCCAGGCTGAACAGCCCCAGCATTTT; CDR3 protein: CSAAPQAEQPQHF; D gene: .; J gene: TRBJ1-5; clone size: .; CDR3 length: 13; V gene: TRBV20-1
CDR3 DNA: TGTGCCAGCTCACCACAAAAGTTTAGGCTTACCTACGAGCAGTACTTC; CDR3 protein: CASSPQKFRLTYEQYF; D gene: .; J gene: TRBJ2-7; clone size: many; CDR3 length: 16; V gene: TRBV18
CDR3 DNA: TGTGCCAGCAGCGGAGTGCGTCAGCCAACCGGGGCCAACGTCCTGACTTTC; CDR3 protein: CASSGVRQPTGANVLTF; D gene: .; J gene: TRBJ2-6; clone size: .; CDR3 length: 17; V gene: TRBV7-8
CDR3 DNA: TGTGCCAGCGGCGGATATTATAATTCACCCCTCCACTTT; CDR3 protein: CASGGYYNSPLHF; D gene: .; J gene: TRBJ1-6; clone size: many; CDR3 length: 13; V gene: TRBV28
CDR3 DNA: TGTGCCAGTAGAACAGGCTCGCAGCTATTTGGAAACACCATATATTTT; CDR3 protein: CASRTGSQLFGNTIYF; D gene: .; J gene: TRBJ1-3; clone size: .; CDR3 length: 16; V gene: TRBV19
CDR3 DNA: TGTGCCAGCAGCTCCCGGGGTCGCTACGAGCAGTACTTC; CDR3 protein: CASSSRGRYEQYF; D gene: .; J gene: TRBJ2-7; clone size: few; CDR3 length: 13; V gene: TRBV5-4
CDR3 DNA: TGTGCCAGCAGGGACGGTCCCTCTGGGGCCAACGTCCTGACTTTC; CDR3 protein: CASRDGPSGANVLTF; D gene: .; J gene: TRBJ2-6; clone size: .; CDR3 length: 15; V gene: TRBV7-3
CDR3 DNA: TGTGCCAGCAGCCAGGGCCTCAATGAGCAGTTCTTC; CDR3 protein: CASSQGLNEQFF; D gene: .; J gene: TRBJ2-1; clone size: many; CDR3 length: 12; V gene: TRBV3-1
CDR3 DNA: TGTGCCAGCAGTTTTAGAGGTGGCTACACCTTC; CDR3 protein: CASSFRGGYTF; D gene: .; J gene: TRBJ1-2; clone size: .; CDR3 length: 11; V gene: TRBV12-3/TRBV12-4
CDR3 DNA: TGCAGTGCTAGTGGCGACACTGAAGCTTTCTTT; CDR3 protein: CSASGDTEAFF; D gene: .; J gene: TRBJ1-1; clone size: .; CDR3 length: 11; V gene: TRBV20-1
CDR3 DNA: TGTGCCAGCAGTTACGGAAACAGGGGGAGGGAGCAGTTCTTC; CDR3 protein: CASSYGNRGREQFF; D gene: TRBD1; J gene: TRBJ2-1; clone size: .; CDR3 length: 14; V gene: TRBV6-6
CDR3 DNA: TGTGCCAGTAGTATAGGACGGGGAAACTACGAGCAGTACTTC; CDR3 protein: CASSIGRGNYEQYF; D gene: .; J gene: TRBJ2-7; clone size: .; CDR3 length: 14; V gene: TRBV19
CDR3 DNA: TGTGCCACCAGTGCTAGTCAAGAGACCCAGTACTTC; CDR3 protein: CATSASQETQYF; D gene: .; J gene: TRBJ2-5; clone size: few; CDR3 length: 12; V gene: TRBV24-1
CDR3 DNA: TGCGCCAGCAGCTTAACAGGGACTAGCTACGACAATGAGCAGTTCTTC; CDR3 protein: CASSLTGTSYDNEQFF; D gene: TRBD2; J gene: TRBJ2-1; clone size: few; CDR3 length: 16; V gene: TRBV5-1
CDR3 DNA: TGTGCCAGCAGCTCAGACACAGGAGGGTTCTATGGCTACACCTTC; CDR3 protein: CASSSDTGGFYGYTF; D gene: .; J gene: TRBJ1-2; clone size: few; CDR3 length: 15; V gene: TRBV7-8
CDR3 DNA: TGTGCCAGCAGCCCCGCGGGGCGCACAGATACGCAGTATTTT; CDR3 protein: CASSPAGRTDTQYF; D gene: .; J gene: TRBJ2-3; clone size: .; CDR3 length: 14; V gene: TRBV7-8
CDR3 DNA: TGTGCCAATCGACAGGCGGGGGAAAAACTGTTTTTT; CDR3 protein: CANRQAGEKLFF; D gene: .; J gene: TRBJ1-4; clone size: .; CDR3 length: 12; V gene: TRBV18
CDR3 DNA: TGCAGCGCCGGACAGGGGGCGAATCAGCCCCAGCATTTT; CDR3 protein: CSAGQGANQPQHF; D gene: TRBD1; J gene: TRBJ1-5; clone size: few; CDR3 length: 13; V gene: TRBV29-1
CDR3 DNA: TGTGCCAGCAGCCCGTCAGGGGCAGAGGGGGCGGCTTTCTTT; CDR3 protein: CASSPSGAEGAAFF; D gene: TRBD1; J gene: TRBJ1-1; clone size: .; CDR3 length: 14; V gene: TRBV7-9
CDR3 DNA: TGCAGTGCTAGAGGGGCCCCCCGCGGTGAGCAGTTCTTC; CDR3 protein: CSARGAPRGEQFF; D gene: .; J gene: TRBJ2-1; clone size: many; CDR3 length: 13; V gene: TRBV20-1
CDR3 DNA: TGTGCCAGCAGGGAGGACCCAGGGGGAGAAAAACTGTTTTTT; CDR3 protein: CASREDPGGEKLFF; D gene: TRBD1; J gene: TRBJ1-4; clone size: few; CDR3 length: 14; V gene: TRBV6-1
CDR3 DNA: TGCGCCAGCAGCCACCCTGGGACCCAGTACTTC; CDR3 protein: CASSHPGTQYF; D gene: .; J gene: TRBJ2-5; clone size: few; CDR3 length: 11; V gene: TRBV4-1
CDR3 DNA: TGTGCCAGCAGCAGGCAGCTAAACACCATATATTTT; CDR3 protein: CASSRQLNTIYF; D gene: .; J gene: TRBJ1-3; clone size: .; CDR3 length: 12; V gene: TRBV7-2
CDR3 DNA: TGTGCCAGCAGCCATCAAGCCCGGTCCCCCGGGGAGCTGTTTTTT; CDR3 protein: CASSHQARSPGELFF; D gene: .; J gene: TRBJ2-2; clone size: .; CDR3 length: 15; V gene: TRBV4-2
CDR3 DNA: TGTGCCAGCAGCTCCGGACAGGGGGCCTACGAGCAGTACTTC; CDR3 protein: CASSSGQGAYEQYF; D gene: TRBD1; J gene: TRBJ2-7; clone size: many; CDR3 length: 14; V gene: TRBV9
CDR3 DNA: TGTGCCATCCCCGACATCGGGGGGAACACCGGGGAGCTGTTTTTT; CDR3 protein: CAIPDIGGNTGELFF; D gene: .; J gene: TRBJ2-2; clone size: .; CDR3 length: 15; V gene: TRBV10-3
CDR3 DNA: TGTGCCAGCAGTGCTAGCAGGTACGAGCAGTACTTC; CDR3 protein: CASSASRYEQYF; D gene: .; J gene: TRBJ2-7; clone size: few; CDR3 length: 12; V gene: TRBV6-1
CDR3 DNA: TGTGCCAGCAGCTTAGCGGCTAGCGGGAGGGTCACAGATACGCAGTATTTT; CDR3 protein: CASSLAASGRVTDTQYF; D gene: TRBD2; J gene: TRBJ2-3; clone size: few; CDR3 length: 17; V gene: TRBV7-6
CDR3 DNA: TGCGCCAGCAGCTCCGACAGCTCCTACAATGAGCAGTTCTTC; CDR3 protein: CASSSDSSYNEQFF; D gene: .; J gene: TRBJ2-1; clone size: .; CDR3 length: 14; V gene: TRBV5-1
CDR3 DNA: TGTGCCAGCAGCTTAACTAGCGGGAGGGCCGGAGAGACCCAGTACTTC; CDR3 protein: CASSLTSGRAGETQYF; D gene: TRBD2; J gene: TRBJ2-5; clone size: few; CDR3 length: 16; V gene: TRBV11-2
CDR3 DNA: TGTGCCAGTAGTTCGCGCTATGGCTACACCTTC; CDR3 protein: CASSSRYGYTF; D gene: .; J gene: TRBJ1-2; clone size: few; CDR3 length: 11; V gene: TRBV19
CDR3 DNA: TGCGCCAGCAGAGAGCGGGGGGACTACACAGATACGCAGTATTTT; CDR3 protein: CASRERGDYTDTQYF; D gene: TRBD2; J gene: TRBJ2-3; clone size: .; CDR3 length: 15; V gene: TRBV5-1
CDR3 DNA: TGTGCCAGCTCACTCCAGGGACTAGCCAAAAACATTCAGTACTTC; CDR3 protein: CASSLQGLAKNIQYF; D gene: .; J gene: TRBJ2-4; clone size: .; CDR3 length: 15; V gene: TRBV18
CDR3 DNA: TGTGCCAGCAGCCTACCGGGACAGGGATACACCGGGGAGCTGTTTTTT; CDR3 protein: CASSLPGQGYTGELFF; D gene: TRBD1; J gene: TRBJ2-2; clone size: many; CDR3 length: 16; V gene: TRBV11-3
CDR3 DNA: TGCAGTGCTCAATCAGGGCCGGCCCAATATACGCAGTATTTT; CDR3 protein: CSAQSGPAQYTQYF; D gene: .; J gene: TRBJ2-3; clone size: many; CDR3 length: 14; V gene: TRBV20-1
CDR3 DNA: TGTGCCAGCAGCTCCCCTGTGGGGACAGGGAATAACTATGGCTACACCTTC; CDR3 protein: CASSSPVGTGNNYGYTF; D gene: TRBD1; J gene: TRBJ1-2; clone size: many; CDR3 length: 17; V gene: TRBV7-9
CDR3 DNA: TGTGCCAGCAGTGGGGACAGCGGTAATTCACCCCTCCACTTT; CDR3 protein: CASSGDSGNSPLHF; D gene: TRBD1; J gene: TRBJ1-6; clone size: many; CDR3 length: 14; V gene: TRBV6-1
CDR3 DNA: TGTGCCAGCAGCCACCTTCCGGGACAGGGCGACACCGGGGAGCTGTTTTTT; CDR3 protein: CASSHLPGQGDTGELFF; D gene: TRBD1; J gene: TRBJ2-2; clone size: many; CDR3 length: 17; V gene: TRBV7-9